These 27 T cell receptor beta chains were all obtained from the same sample, sequenced in a study of blood T cell repertoires in COVID-19. Clones were read by immunoSEQ multiplex PCR, and TCRdb kept only the in-frame ones, dropping some. The profile shows some 270,000 clones, more than 70% of them singletons. Sequencing was done on a sample of peripheral blood. The receptors were gathered from a woman aged 80 or over with COVID-19, enrolled during active disease.

About this clone itself: Additional DNA sequences in this sample encode the identical CDR3. This chain uses TRBV3-1 (or the pseudogene TRBV3-2) with TRBJ1-1, with D perhaps matching TRBD1 (6 bases). This CDR3 region has 14 residues. The V end lost 3 bases, the J end lost 0 bases, and 8 bases lay between the germline ends. The germline gives CDR1 LGHDT, CDR2 YNNKEL (reference sequence). Here the CDR3 DNA reads TGTGCCAGCAGCCAGGCAGGGGTGAACACTGAAGCTTTCTTT. Encoded protein: CASSQAGVNTEAFF.

The gene calls are TRBV7-9 and TRBJ2-3; D may be TRBD2 (6 bases). CDR1 is SEHNR and CDR2 is FQNEAQ in the germline V gene (reference sequence). CDR3 length equals 17 residues. Trimming pared 0 bases from V and 4 bases from J, leaving 17 bases between. CDR3 residues: CASSLAGLTGLPDTQYF. The CDR3 nucleotides read TGTGCCAGCAGCTTAGCCGGACTGACGGGACTCCCAGATACGCAGTATTTT.

The chain carries TRBV29-1 and TRBJ1-1; possible D gene TRBD1, 6 bases. CDR3 length: 13 residues. Germline loops: CDR1 SQVTM, CDR2 ANQGSEA. Trimming took off 6 bases at V and 4 bases at J, with 15 bases between the two ends. The CDR3 loop reads CSVPGHKTTEAFF. Written as DNA, the CDR3 is TGCAGCGTGCCGGGACACAAAACCACTGAAGCTTTCTTT.

The chain carries TRBV9 and TRBJ2-3; D gene uncertain. Trimming stripped 3 bases from V and 0 bases from J, with 8 bases between. The germline V gene has CDR1 SGDLS and CDR2 YYNGEE. This CDR3 is 14 amino acids long. For the CDR3, the DNA is TGTGCCAGCAGCGCCCCCGTTAGCACAGATACGCAGTATTTT. Amino acids: CASSAPVSTDTQYF.

This chain uses TRBV6-6 with TRBJ1-5; the D gene is possibly TRBD1 (5 bases). The germline V gene has CDR1 MNHNY and CDR2 SVGAGI (reference sequence). V gave up 5 bases and J gave up 0 bases, with 14 bases separating them. The CDR3 is 16 amino acids. The CDR3 sequence: CASSPYQGYSNQPQHF. CDR3 nucleotides: TGTGCCAGCAGTCCCTATCAGGGCTATAGCAATCAGCCCCAGCATTTT.

This sequence joins TRBV19 and TRBJ1-4; TRBD1 is a possible D gene (6 bases). Trimming removed 2 bases from V and 4 bases from J, with 8 bases in between. This CDR3 contains 14 residues. Germline assignment: CDR1 LNHDA and CDR2 SQIVND (reference sequence). Here the CDR3 reads CASSITGNNEKLFF. The CDR3 DNA follows: TGTGCCAGTAGTATAACAGGGAATAATGAAAAACTGTTTTTT.

This chain links TRBV5-4 with TRBJ2-7; D is ambiguous. V was pared by 4 bases and J by 4 bases, with 12 bases between. The CDR3 extends over 13 amino acids. Germline V CDR1 and CDR2: SGHNT, YYREEE (reference sequence). Here the CDR3 reads CASSPQTGYEQYF. DNA of the CDR3: TGTGCCAGCAGCCCCCAAACGGGTTACGAGCAGTACTTC.

This chain links TRBV4-1 with TRBJ2-5, with 12 bases aligning to TRBD2. CDR3 length equals 18 residues. J gave up 4 bases and V 0 bases, and 9 bases lay outside the gene matches. The germline V gene has CDR1 MGHRA and CDR2 YSYEKL. CDR3 DNA: TGCGCCAGCAGCCAAGATTTTCTAGCGGGGGGGTTGGTAGAGACCCAGTACTTC. It yields the protein CASSQDFLAGGLVETQYF.

The chain recombines TRBV7-8 with TRBJ1-6; maybe TRBD1 (5 bases). This CDR3 is 13 amino acids long. Germline V lookup: CDR1 SGHVS, CDR2 FQNEAQ. V was shortened by 5 bases and J by 9 bases, with 11 bases between the two germline ends. The CDR3 coding sequence is TGTGCCAGCAGCCTAGAGGGGTTTTCACCCCTCCACTTT. Translating it yields CASSLEGFSPLHF.

V is TRBV18 and J is TRBJ2-1; 9 bases fit TRBD2. Trimming took 6 bases from V and 9 from J; bases not matched to a gene: 9. The germline gives CDR1 KGHSH, CDR2 LQKENI. This CDR3 is built from 14 residues. The CDR3: CASSLAGGPGEQFF. CDR3 DNA sequence: TGTGCCAGCTCCCTGGCGGGGGGGCCGGGTGAGCAGTTCTTC.

The chain is built from TRBV3-1 (or the pseudogene TRBV3-2) and TRBJ2-7; no reliable D call. The CDR3 runs to 12 residues. CDR1 and CDR2 from the germline V gene are LGHDT and YNNKEL (reference sequence). V lost 0 bases to trimming and J lost 6 bases, with 6 bases between them. The CDR3 DNA follows: TGTGCCAGCAGCCAAGACACGGTCGAGCAGTACTTC. Protein sequence: CASSQDTVEQYF.

The chain uses TRBV28 and TRBJ1-3; 7 bases agree with TRBD1. Looked up from germline, CDR1 is MDHEN and CDR2 is SYDVKM. The CDR3 has 16 residues. Losses at the gene ends were 8 bases for V and 0 bases for J; bases not matched to a gene: 10. The CDR3 nucleotides are TGTGCCAGCCACACGCCCAGGACAGGCTCTGGAAACACCATATATTTT. Protein product: CASHTPRTGSGNTIYF.

This clone was recorded a few times. The chain uses TRBV18 and TRBJ1-6; the D gene is possibly TRBD1 (6 bases). V shed 1 base and J shed 9 bases, with 10 bases lying between them. The CDR3 runs to 14 residues. Germline CDR1 reads KGHSH; CDR2 reads LQKENI. The CDR3 coding sequence is TGTGCCAGCTCACCACTTAACAGGGTTTCACCCCTCCACTTT. The encoded protein is CASSPLNRVSPLHF.

This clone was seen only a few times. This chain uses TRBV5-1 with TRBJ1-5; 10 bases match TRBD1. Germline-derived CDR1 and CDR2 are SGHRS and YFSETQ. The CDR3 sequence is 14 residues long. With 4 bases clipped from V and 5 bases from J, the junction kept 3 bases outside the gene matches. CDR3 amino acids: CASSRQGAYQPQHF. The CDR3 DNA reads TGCGCCAGCAGCAGACAGGGGGCATATCAGCCCCAGCATTTT. Combining the CDR3 with reference TRBV5-1 and TRBJ1-5 gives the whole variable domain KAGVTQTPRYLIKTRGQQVTLSCSPISGHRSVSWYQQTPGQGLQFLFEYFSETQRNKGNFPGRFSGRQFSNSRSEMNVSTLELGDSALYLCASSRQGAYQPQHFGDGTRLSIL.

On this clone: One end of the junction fails to match germline, which may point to a read error. The rearrangement uses TRBV5-4 and TRBJ1-2; weak D call: TRBD1 (5 bases). The CDR3 spans 13 residues. CDR1 and CDR2 from the germline V gene are SGHNT and YYREEE (reference sequence). This chain's CDR3 is CASSLAREYGHTF. The CDR3 bases are TGTGCCAGCAGCTTGGCCAGGGAATATGGCCACACCTTC.

The chain links TRBV6-5 to TRBJ2-2; 7 bases match TRBD2. V gave up 6 bases and J gave up 7 bases; unmatched junction bases: 11. Germline lookup yields CDR1 MNHEY and CDR2 SVGAGI. The CDR3 extends over 15 amino acids. The CDR3 is CASSPDGGMGGELFF. The CDR3 nucleotides read TGTGCCAGCAGCCCCGACGGGGGGATGGGCGGGGAGCTGTTTTTT.

The chain carries TRBV19 and TRBJ2-5; tentatively, D is TRBD2 (6 bases). CDR1 is LNHDA, CDR2 SQIVND, per germline (reference sequence). Trimming removed 6 bases from V and 2 bases from J, with 16 bases in between. This CDR3 has 15 residues. CDR3 coding DNA: TGTGCCAGTAGAGATTCGGGAGCTTTGCAAGAGACCCAGTACTTC. It translates to CASRDSGALQETQYF.

The chain couples TRBV6-5 to TRBJ2-5, with 9 bases identical to TRBD1. Trimming removed 5 bases from V and 8 bases from J; junction bases left unmatched: 12. Germline CDR1 reads MNHEY; CDR2 reads SVGAGI. The CDR3 covers 15 residues. The CDR3 region has the DNA TGTGCCAGCAGTCAACGGACAGGGGCCTGGGAAACCCAGTACTTC. Translated, it gives CASSQRTGAWETQYF.

This clone showed up many times. Here the CDR3 DNA reads TGTGCCAGCCTGGAAAGACAGGCCCTACGGGATACGCAGTATTTT. Translated, it gives CASLERQALRDTQYF. The V call is TRBV7-9, the J call TRBJ2-3; D possibly corresponds to TRBD1 (6 bases). V was trimmed by 8 bases and J by 6 bases, leaving 21 bases between them. This CDR3 region has 15 residues. Per germline, CDR1 SEHNR and CDR2 FQNEAQ (reference sequence).

The chain uses TRBV3-1 (or the pseudogene TRBV3-2) and TRBJ2-3, with 9 positions matching TRBD2. The CDR3 consists of 14 residues. J was trimmed by 3 bases and V by 4 bases; bases with no gene match: 2. CDR1 and CDR2 from the germline V gene are LGHDT and YNNKEL (reference sequence). For the CDR3, the DNA is TGTGCCAGCAGCCGTGCGGGGGGGACAGATACGCAGTATTTT. This encodes CASSRAGGTDTQYF.

The J gene is TRBJ2-6, the V gene TRBV9, with a possible D match to TRBD2 (5 bases). This CDR3 spans 16 amino acids. The V and J ends lost 4 bases and 0 bases respectively, with 11 bases between them. Germline V gives CDR1 SGDLS, CDR2 YYNGEE. In nucleotides, the CDR3 is TGTGCCAGCAGCCCCCGAGGGCTCTCTGGGGCCAACGTCCTGACTTTC. This gives the protein CASSPRGLSGANVLTF.

The chain couples TRBV3-1 (or the pseudogene TRBV3-2) to TRBJ1-5, with TRBD1 as a possible D gene (6 bases). Per germline, CDR1 LGHDT and CDR2 YNNKEL (reference sequence). The CDR3 length is 14 residues. Trimming removed 5 bases at V and 11 bases at J, with 19 bases between. The DNA of the CDR3 is TGTGCCAGCAGCGGGGGGGGCACGGGGAGGTCCCAGCATTTT. Its translation is CASSGGGTGRSQHF.

V and J are TRBV3-1 (or the pseudogene TRBV3-2) and TRBJ2-3; 8 nucleotides align to TRBD1. Germline loops: CDR1 LGHDT, CDR2 YNNKEL (reference sequence). The CDR3 is made up of 14 amino acids. Trimming cost V 1 base and J 6 bases; bases outside gene matches: 3. CDR3 DNA: TGTGCCAGCAGCCAAGGGCACAGGGGGGATACGCAGTATTTT. It encodes CASSQGHRGDTQYF.

The gene calls are TRBV18 and TRBJ2-6, with D possibly being TRBD1 (6 bases). V lost 3 bases to trimming and J lost 1 base, with 10 bases between them. Looked up from germline, CDR1 is KGHSH and CDR2 is LQKENI. This CDR3 contains 16 residues. CDR3 coding DNA: TGTGCCAGCTCACCCCAACAGGGATCTGGGGCCAACGTCCTGACTTTC. Translated, it gives CASSPQQGSGANVLTF.

This rearrangement joins TRBV15 to TRBJ2-3, with 8 bases matching TRBD2. V gave up 0 bases and J gave up 3 bases; unmatched junction bases: 8. Germline V gene sequence: CDR1 LNHNV, CDR2 YYDKDF (reference sequence). The CDR3 has 17 amino acids. The CDR3 nucleotides read TGTGCCACCAGCAGAGACATGGCTAGCGGGTCTACAGATACGCAGTATTTT. Encoded protein: CATSRDMASGSTDTQYF.

This clone has just one count. The V call is TRBV6-1, the J call TRBJ1-5, with 10 bases aligning to TRBD1. Per germline, CDR1 MNHNS and CDR2 SASEGT. After removal of 4 bases from V and 0 bases from J, the junction contained 12 bases not matched to a gene. This CDR3 spans 19 amino acids. CDR3 sequence: CASSGERDRGLYSNQPQHF. The CDR3 nucleotides are TGTGCCAGCAGTGGGGAACGGGACAGGGGTCTATATAGCAATCAGCCCCAGCATTTT.

The chain has TRBV9 and TRBJ2-1; 8 bases are shared with TRBD2. V was pared by 0 bases and J by 8 bases, with 10 bases of the junction left unmatched. Germline lookup yields CDR1 SGDLS and CDR2 YYNGEE. The CDR3 sequence is 16 residues long. The CDR3 loop is CASSVVGAGGSYEQFF. The CDR3 DNA reads as TGTGCCAGCAGCGTAGTTGGCGCGGGGGGCAGTTATGAGCAGTTCTTC.